This T cell receptor (beta chain) was identified in a study of T-cell reconstitution after alpha-beta-depleted transplantation in children. The V segment lost 3 bases and the J segment 4 bases; nucleotides outside the gene matches: 10. CDR3 length: 16 amino acids. Germline V gene data show CDR1 as DFQATT and CDR2 as SNEGSKA (reference sequence). The authors prepared the TCRbeta library with unique molecular identifiers. TCRdb independently ran MiXCR on the PCR reads; one entry per CDR3 protein. Seen here are approximately 400,000 distinct CDR3 sequences, roughly 10% observed once, and the top ten hold roughly 5.5%.

This sequence was found in a human donor who donated a stem cell graft to a child with acute myeloid leukemia. This specimen consisted of PBMCs from the stem cell graft donor, obtained from the stem cell graft. This sequence joins TRBV20-1 and TRBJ1-4, with 8 positions matching TRBD1. CDR3 loop: CSASALTGERNEKLFF. CDR3 DNA: TGCAGTGCTAGCGCCCTGACAGGGGAACGTAATGAAAAACTGTTTTTT.